This T cell receptor beta chain is from a study of blood T cell repertoires in COVID-19. TCRdb's table, derived via immunoSEQ multiplex PCR, lists solely in-frame clones and lacks some. The table has around 300,000 clones, roughly 91% seen once. This CDR3 has 14 residues. Germline assignment: CDR1 SGHRS and CDR2 YFSETQ. Germline trimming cut 3 bases from V and 4 bases from J; bases unmatched to any gene: 6. This receptor was taken from a woman aged 55-75 years who had recovered from COVID-19. Sequencing was performed on PBMCs or T cells enriched from blood (not recorded which). The chain is built from TRBV5-1 and TRBJ1-1, with TRBD1 matching 7 bases. The CDR3 DNA follows: TGCGCCAGCAGCTCCCAGGGGGGAGGCACTGAAGCTTTCTTT. This gives the protein CASSSQGGGTEAFF. Together with reference TRBV5-1 and TRBJ1-1, the CDR3 gives the full variable domain: KAGVTQTPRYLIKTRGQQVTLSCSPISGHRSVSWYQQTPGQGLQFLFEYFSETQRNKGNFPGRFSGRQFSNSRSEMNVSTLELGDSALYLCASSSQGGGTEAFFGQGTRLTVV.